These 17 T cell receptor beta chains came from one sample sequenced in a study of neurological immune-mediated disorders. TCRdb called the 5' RACE reads again in MiXCR, with one record for every CDR3 protein. The table records over 35,000 distinct CDR3 sequences, just under 4.5% of them present only once. The source material was PBMCs. All receptors derive from a woman in her fifties or sixties with multiple sclerosis.

This clonotype has a count of ten or more. The rearrangement uses TRBV5-1 and TRBJ2-6, with D possibly TRBD1 on 6 matching bases. V lost 5 bases, J lost 2 bases, and 8 bases lay in between. CDR3 size: 14 residues. Germline V gives CDR1 SGHRS, CDR2 YFSETQ. The CDR3 bases are TGCGCCAGCAGGGCAGGGGCTGGGGCCAACGTCCTGACTTTC. Translation gives CASRAGAGANVLTF.

This clonotype was counted only a few times. CDR3 DNA sequence: TGTGCCATCAGTGAATCCGGTCGCGTCTACGAGCAGTACGTC. Amino acid sequence: CAISESGRVYEQYV. V usage is TRBV10-3 and J usage is TRBJ2-7; the D is unclear. Between the trimmed V and J ends, which lost 3 bases and 3 bases, there was a span of 12 bases. The CDR3 extends over 14 amino acids. Germline CDR1 is ENHRY and CDR2 is SYGVKD.

There are a few counts of this clonotype. This chain uses TRBV7-2 with TRBJ2-3; weak D call: TRBD2 (5 bases). Germline V lookup: CDR1 SGHTA, CDR2 FQGNSA. CDR3 length equals 16 residues. V was pared by 2 bases and J by 0 bases, with 12 bases between. CDR3 nucleotides: TGTGCCAGCAGCTTATCCTGGCGGACTAGCACAGATACGCAGTATTTT. Residues: CASSLSWRTSTDTQYF.

This chain connects TRBV5-4 to TRBJ1-1; possibly TRBD1 for D (6 bases). Between the trimmed V and J ends, which lost 5 bases and 0 bases, there was a span of 14 bases. The germline V gene has CDR1 SGHNT and CDR2 YYREEE (reference sequence). This CDR3 has 15 residues. CDR3 region: CASSQTGHMNTEAFF. The CDR3 region has the DNA TGTGCCAGCAGTCAGACAGGACACATGAACACTGAAGCTTTCTTT.

The sample holds many counts of this clonotype. The chain links TRBV4-3 to TRBJ2-5; D is possibly TRBD1 or TRBD2 (5 bases each). Per germline, CDR1 LGHNA and CDR2 YSLEER. With 1 base removed from V and 1 base from J, the gap between germline ends came to 10 bases. The CDR3 loop spans 15 amino acids. CDR3 residues: CASSQVGRTQETQYF. The CDR3 region has the DNA TGCGCCAGCAGCCAAGTGGGACGGACCCAAGAGACCCAGTACTTC.

The chain recombines TRBV24-1 with TRBJ2-5; 8 nucleotides align to TRBD1. This CDR3 is built from 17 residues. After removal of 5 bases from V and 2 bases from J, the junction contained 12 bases not matched to a gene. CDR1 and CDR2 from the germline V gene are KGHDR and SFDVKD. CDR3 nucleotides: TGTGCCACCAGTGGATACCTGGACAGGGACCAGCAAGAGACCCAGTACTTC. It yields the protein CATSGYLDRDQQETQYF.

V gene TRBV7-9 combines with J gene TRBJ1-5; D ambiguous. The CDR3 runs 16 residues. The germline V gene encodes CDR1 SEHNR and CDR2 FQNEAQ (reference sequence). Trimming shortened V by 4 bases and J by 1 base, and 14 bases separated the two germline ends. The CDR3 reads CASSSLVWASNQPQHF. The CDR3 coding sequence is TGTGCCAGCAGCTCACTCGTCTGGGCCAGCAATCAGCCCCAGCATTTT.

This clonotype was found once. The V call is TRBV18, the J call TRBJ2-3; D is tentatively TRBD1 or TRBD2 (5 bases each). Trimming took off 4 bases at V and 4 bases at J, with 9 bases between the two ends. The CDR3 extends over 13 amino acids. Germline V gene data show CDR1 as KGHSH and CDR2 as LQKENI. The CDR3 is CASSLQGPDTQYF. DNA for the CDR3: TGTGCCAGCTCACTTCAGGGACCAGATACGCAGTATTTT.

The V gene is TRBV3-1, the J gene TRBJ2-7; TRBD2 agrees at 8 bases. The V and J ends lost 4 bases and 2 bases, in that order; junction bases with no gene match: 4. The CDR3 has 14 residues. Germline V gene lookup returns CDR1 LGHDT and CDR2 YNNKEL (reference sequence). CDR3 protein: CASSLQGLAYEQYF. Here the CDR3 DNA reads TGTGCCAGCAGCCTCCAGGGACTAGCCTACGAGCAGTACTTC.

This clonotype appeared many times. This rearrangement joins TRBV5-1 to TRBJ1-4; the D is unclear. Trimming took 2 bases from V and 8 from J, leaving 13 bases between them. Germline V CDR1 and CDR2: SGHRS, YFSETQ. The CDR3 covers 14 residues. The CDR3 nucleotides are TGCGCCAGCAGCTTTGCCCTGGGAGGAGAAAAACTGTTTTTT. Protein: CASSFALGGEKLFF.

This clonotype was counted between two and nine times. The rearrangement uses TRBV28 and TRBJ1-2, with 7 bases fitting TRBD1. Germline CDR1 reads MDHEN; CDR2 reads SYDVKM. V shed 3 bases and J 2 bases; nucleotides not matched to a gene: 6. The CDR3 contains 15 residues. The CDR3 protein is CASSFRQTGNYGYTF. CDR3 sequence (DNA): TGTGCCAGCAGTTTTCGCCAGACAGGGAACTATGGCTACACCTTC.

This clonotype is labeled as medium-sized (0.01 to 0.1%). This chain links TRBV15 with TRBJ2-5; the D gene is possibly TRBD1 (6 bases). This CDR3 contains 18 residues. The V gene lost 0 bases and the J gene lost 2 bases, with 19 bases spanning the gap. Germline V gives CDR1 LNHNV, CDR2 YYDKDF (reference sequence). CDR3 bases: TGTGCCACCAGCAGAGATCAATCCCAACAGGGCCTTCAAGAGACCCAGTACTTC. Translating gives CATSRDQSQQGLQETQYF.

This clonotype has at least ten counts. This chain links TRBV24-1 with TRBJ2-2, with a tentative D call TRBD2 (5 bases). CDR1 and CDR2 (germline): KGHDR, SFDVKD. V dropped 2 bases and J dropped 7 bases, with 13 bases sitting between them. The CDR3 length is 15 residues. In DNA, the CDR3 is TGTGCCACCAGTGATTCGGCGGGTGGTTTCGGGGAGCTGTTTTTT. Protein sequence: CATSDSAGGFGELFF.

This clonotype occurred many times. The rearrangement joins TRBV20-1 to TRBJ2-7; 13 bases map to TRBD2. Trimming at V came to 5 bases and at J to 7 bases, leaving 8 bases not matched to a gene. Germline CDR1 DFQATT, CDR2 SNEGSKA (reference sequence). The CDR3 totals 14 residues. CDR3 DNA sequence: TGCAGTGCTCTCCCCGGACTAGCGGGGGAAGAGCAGTACTTC. It yields the protein CSALPGLAGEEQYF.

This clonotype has ten or more counts. The chain carries TRBV20-1 and TRBJ2-7; TRBD1 matches 8 bases. The CDR3 is 15 residues long. CDR1 and CDR2 from the germline V gene are DFQATT and SNEGSKA (reference sequence). The ends lost 6 bases at V and 2 bases at J; junction bases unmatched: 12. The CDR3 region is CSAQGTGSDPYEQYF. CDR3 DNA: TGCAGTGCACAGGGGACAGGATCGGACCCCTACGAGCAGTACTTC.

This clonotype was picked up many times. The chain carries TRBV4-3 and TRBJ2-3, with 12 bases aligning to TRBD2. The germline CDR1 and CDR2 sequences are LGHNA and YSLEER. V shed 1 base, J shed 4 bases, and the junction held 9 bases outside the gene matches. CDR3 size: 18 residues. The CDR3 protein is CASSQVSSGGAGADTQYF. CDR3 sequence (DNA): TGCGCCAGCAGCCAAGTCTCTAGCGGGGGGGCCGGCGCAGATACGCAGTATTTT.

Points on this clonotype: One end of the junction fails to match germline, which may point to a read error. The CDR3 here is CATSRGIVSTEAFF. The CDR3 coding sequence is TGCGCCACCAGCAGGGGGATTGTTTCCACTGAAGCTTTCTTT. The V gene is TRBV5-1, the J gene TRBJ1-1, with 7 bases fitting TRBD1. The CDR3 runs 14 residues. Germline-derived CDR1 and CDR2 are SGHRS and YFSETQ. Full variable domain (outside the CDR3, taken from reference TRBV5-1 and TRBJ1-1): KAGVTQTPRYLIKTRGQQVTLSCSPISGHRSVSWYQQTPGQGLQFLFEYFSETQRNKGNFPGRFSGRQFSNSRSEMNVSTLELGDSALYLCATSRGIVSTEAFFGQGTRLTVV.